These 10 T cell receptor beta chains were all obtained from the same sample, sequenced in a study of shared T cell receptors in the human thymus. The assay was immunoSEQ multiplex PCR, and TCRdb's table has in-frame clones only and misses some. The sample records some 660,000 clones, about 90% being singletons. These data were also filed under a second study, of human thymus T cells.

The sample consisted of thymocytes. These receptors were taken from a boy younger than two with a congenital heart defect.

The V call is TRBV2, the J call TRBJ1-1; TRBD1 aligns across 7 bases. The V and J ends lost 5 bases and 1 base, in that order; junction bases with no gene match: 4. The CDR3 runs to 14 residues. In germline, CDR1 is SNHLY, CDR2 FYNNEI. CDR3 DNA: TGTGCCAGCAGTCGACAGGGCGGGAACACTGAAGCTTTCTTT. The encoded protein is CASSRQGGNTEAFF.

This chain uses TRBV27 with TRBJ2-1; maybe TRBD1 (6 bases). V gave up 5 bases and J gave up 5 bases, with 16 bases separating them. This CDR3 has 15 residues. Germline loops: CDR1 MNHEY, CDR2 SMNVEV (reference sequence). The CDR3 loop is CASSRRGRGDNEQFF. CDR3 DNA sequence: TGTGCCAGCAGTCGAAGGGGGAGAGGGGACAATGAGCAGTTCTTC.

This clone has just one count. V is TRBV5-1 and J is TRBJ2-7, with 11 bases fitting TRBD2. V gave up 5 bases and J gave up 3 bases; unmatched junction bases: 7. Germline V lookup: CDR1 SGHRS, CDR2 YFSETQ. The CDR3 runs to 15 residues. The CDR3 region has the DNA TGCGCCAGCAGAGGAGCTCTAGCGGGGGGCTACGAGCAGTACTTC. Its translation is CASRGALAGGYEQYF.

V and J are TRBV27 and TRBJ1-2; 11 nucleotides agree with TRBD1. The CDR3 runs 15 residues. The trim removed 5 bases at V and 7 bases at J, leaving 9 bases unmatched. Germline loops: CDR1 MNHEY, CDR2 SMNVEV (reference sequence). CDR3 nucleotides: TGTGCCAGCAGTAAATTCCCGGGACAGGGGGGTGGCTACACCTTC. It is translated as CASSKFPGQGGGYTF.

The genes are TRBV29-1 and TRBJ1-1; D is unresolved. V shed 3 bases and J shed 5 bases, with 13 bases lying between them. The CDR3 is 13 amino acids. Germline V gene data show CDR1 as SQVTM and CDR2 as ANQGSEA. CDR3: CSVDEGRPTEAFF. The CDR3, as DNA: TGCAGCGTTGATGAGGGCAGGCCAACTGAAGCTTTCTTT.

This chain connects TRBV29-1 to TRBJ2-5; the match to TRBD1 covers 9 bases. The length of the CDR3 is 13 residues. Losses at the gene ends were 7 bases for V and 5 bases for J; bases not matched to a gene: 8. CDR1 and CDR2 (germline): SQVTM, ANQGSEA. The CDR3 DNA follows: TGCAGCGAAAAGGGACAGGGAGGGGAGACCCAGTACTTC. Residues: CSEKGQGGETQYF.

The gene calls are TRBV9 and TRBJ2-7; the match to TRBD1 covers 10 bases. Losses at the gene ends were 0 bases for V and 4 bases for J; bases not matched to a gene: 1. The CDR3 consists of 14 residues. CDR1 and CDR2 (germline): SGDLS, YYNGEE. The CDR3 is CASSVEGQGYEQYF. CDR3 DNA: TGTGCCAGCAGCGTAGAGGGACAGGGGTACGAGCAGTACTTC.

The chain combines TRBV27 with TRBJ1-3; 7 nucleotides agree with TRBD1. V dropped 4 bases and J dropped 2; count of bases not matched to a gene: 5. Germline V lookup: CDR1 MNHEY, CDR2 SMNVEV (reference sequence). This CDR3 is built from 15 residues. CDR3 bases: TGTGCCAGCAGTTCCCTGACAGGGCCTGGAAACACCATATATTTT. It is translated as CASSSLTGPGNTIYF.

The V and J genes are TRBV9 and TRBJ2-7, with TRBD2 identical over 11 bases. The V segment lost 0 bases and the J segment 5 bases; nucleotides outside the gene matches: 10. CDR3 length: 17 amino acids. Germline V CDR1 and CDR2: SGDLS, YYNGEE. CDR3 bases: TGTGCCAGCAGCGTAGGGTTGGCGACTAGCGGGGCCGACGAGCAGTACTTC. It yields the protein CASSVGLATSGADEQYF.

The chain is built from TRBV4-1 and TRBJ2-5, with a possible D match to TRBD1 (6 bases). The germline V gene has CDR1 MGHRA and CDR2 YSYEKL. Trimming left V 3 bases short and J 0 bases short, with 17 bases between. The CDR3 contains 17 residues. In DNA, the CDR3 is TGCGCCAGCAGCCACGACAGGCTTCCTGACTACCAAGAGACCCAGTACTTC. Translating gives CASSHDRLPDYQETQYF.